The rows below give T cell receptor beta chains drawn from one sample of a study of T cells in Graves' hyperthyroidism and ophthalmopathy. TCRdb used MiXCR to reprocess the multiplex PCR reads, holding one entry per CDR3 protein. The sample consists of approximately 400,000 distinct CDR3 sequences, around 15% of them appearing once. The source material was blood. These TCRs come from a man in his forties or fifties with Graves' ophthalmopathy. Both conserved end residues are part of each CDR3. The D gene is left open where the match is weak. The size of a clone is reported for some rows only, either as once, few or many, or as a class for expanded clones.

D,J,size,V,length,CDR3,DNA
-,TRBJ1-2,few,TRBV28,15,CASSLGGKRNYGYTF,TGTGCCAGCAGTTTAGGGGGGAAACGTAACTATGGCTACACCTTC
TRBD1,TRBJ2-7,many,TRBV30,12,CAWSGTVGEQYF,TGTGCCTGGAGCGGGACAGTTGGCGAGCAGTACTTC
TRBD2,TRBJ2-7,-,TRBV30,13,CAWRGGNRYEQYF,TGTGCCTGGAGGGGAGGGAATAGATACGAGCAGTACTTC
-,TRBJ2-3,few,TRBV12-3/TRBV12-4,15,CASRIIGDLTDTQYF,TGTGCCAGCAGAATTATAGGAGATCTCACAGATACGCAGTATTTT
TRBD1,TRBJ2-1,many,TRBV10-3,15,CAISRTGTGEGEQFF,TGTGCCATCAGTCGAACCGGGACAGGGGAAGGTGAGCAGTTCTTC
-,TRBJ1-2,many,TRBV7-9,12,CASSPQNYGYTF,TGTGCCAGCAGCCCCCAAAACTATGGCTACACCTTC
-,TRBJ2-7,many,TRBV11-3,15,CASSLYGGEAYEQYF,TGTGCCAGCAGCTTATACGGAGGAGAGGCCTACGAGCAGTACTTC
TRBD2,TRBJ2-5,-,TRBV7-6,16,CASSLLGREGLQTQYF,TGTGCCAGCAGCTTATTAGGACGGGAGGGCCTTCAGACCCAGTACTTC
-,TRBJ2-2,many,TRBV12-3/TRBV12-4,12,CASRQNTGELFF,TGTGCCAGCAGACAGAACACCGGGGAGCTGTTTTTT
-,TRBJ2-1,many,TRBV28,13,CASSFQDYNEQFF,TGTGCCAGCAGTTTCCAGGACTACAATGAGCAGTTCTTC
TRBD1,TRBJ1-2,many,TRBV7-8,14,CASSSAGGTYGYTF,TGTGCCAGCAGCTCCGCAGGGGGCACCTATGGCTACACCTTC
TRBD2,TRBJ2-3,many,TRBV20-1,15,CSANNPAGVIDTQYF,TGCAGTGCTAACAATCCAGCGGGAGTTATAGATACGCAGTATTTT
-,TRBJ1-5,few,TRBV7-2,13,CASSLARDQPQHF,TGTGCCAGCAGCTTAGCCAGAGATCAGCCCCAGCATTTT
-,TRBJ1-2,few,TRBV19,14,CASSDRFLGYGYTF,TGTGCCAGTAGCGACAGGTTTTTGGGCTATGGCTACACCTTC
-,TRBJ2-5,-,TRBV20-1,16,CSAQFLRGSRAETQYF,TGCAGTGCTCAATTTCTTCGGGGGTCCCGGGCTGAGACCCAGTACTTC
-,TRBJ2-1,once,TRBV6-5,13,CASSTRPRDEQFF,TGTGCCAGCAGTACCCGACCCCGAGATGAGCAGTTCTTC
-,TRBJ2-3,many,TRBV27,13,CASSFGDTDTQYF,TGTGCCAGCAGCTTCGGCGACACAGATACGCAGTATTTT
TRBD1,TRBJ2-2,many,TRBV30,15,CAWRAGTGFTGELFF,TGTGCCTGGAGGGCCGGGACAGGGTTCACCGGGGAGCTGTTTTTT
-,TRBJ2-7,-,TRBV5-6,14,CASSLTRTYNEQYF,TGTGCCAGCAGCTTGACTAGGACTTACAACGAGCAGTACTTC
-,TRBJ2-1,many,TRBV2,12,CARRTVYNEQFF,TGTGCCCGAAGGACGGTATACAATGAGCAGTTCTTC
-,TRBJ1-1,-,TRBV19,14,CASRRGDMNTEAFF,TGTGCCAGTAGGAGGGGGGATATGAACACTGAAGCTTTCTTT
-,TRBJ2-1,few,TRBV19,16,CASSNQAGSSYNEQFF,TGTGCCAGTAGTAACCAAGCGGGCAGCTCCTACAATGAGCAGTTCTTC
TRBD1,TRBJ2-7,-,TRBV19,15,CASSPGTGVLDEQYF,TGTGCCAGTAGTCCCGGGACAGGGGTGTTGGACGAGCAGTACTTC
-,TRBJ2-4,many,TRBV27,19,CASSFTIFRGTGAKNIQYF,TGTGCCAGCAGTTTCACGATATTCCGTGGAACAGGAGCCAAAAACATTCAGTACTTC
-,TRBJ2-7,-,TRBV28,17,CASSLSGIGGGAYEQYF,TGTGCCAGCAGTTTATCCGGCATAGGGGGCGGGGCCTACGAGCAGTACTTC
-,TRBJ2-1,many,TRBV20-1,14,CSASRGEGYNEQFF,TGCAGTGCCTCCAGGGGAGAGGGGTACAATGAGCAGTTCTTC
TRBD1,TRBJ1-2,-,TRBV2,14,CASTQGARVYGYTF,TGTGCCAGCACCCAGGGGGCGCGGGTCTATGGCTACACCTTC
TRBD1,TRBJ2-7,-,TRBV27,13,CASSLMTGHEQYF,TGTGCCAGCAGTTTAATGACAGGGCACGAGCAGTACTTC
TRBD2,TRBJ2-2,few,TRBV3-1,15,CASSQVGLAGRELLF,TGTGCCAGCAGCCAAGTCGGGCTAGCGGGACGGGAGCTGCTTTTT
-,TRBJ1-2,few,TRBV19,11,CASTNVGGYTF,TGTGCCAGTACCAATGTTGGCGGCTACACCTTC
TRBD1,TRBJ1-2,many,TRBV11-2,13,CASSLGTGYGYTF,TGTGCCAGCAGCTTAGGGACAGGGTATGGCTACACCTTC
TRBD1,TRBJ2-7,-,TRBV7-9,14,CATTGQGWGEEQYF,TGTGCCACAACGGGACAGGGCTGGGGGGAAGAGCAGTACTTC
-,TRBJ2-2,many,TRBV3-1,15,CASSQRFLNTGELFF,TGTGCCAGCAGCCAGCGATTTTTAAACACCGGGGAGCTGTTTTTT
-,TRBJ1-6,many,TRBV4-2,15,CASSRGQKANSPLHF,TGTGCCAGCAGCCGCGGACAGAAAGCGAATTCACCCCTCCACTTT
-,TRBJ1-4,many,TRBV5-6,15,CASSATGTTNEKLFF,TGTGCCAGCAGCGCGACGGGTACAACTAATGAAAAACTGTTTTTT
TRBD1,TRBJ2-5,-,TRBV7-9,14,CASSSSGTAETQYF,TGTGCCAGCAGCTCTTCGGGGACAGCGGAGACCCAGTACTTC
TRBD1,TRBJ1-5,few,TRBV19,16,CASSKNGQDLNQPQHF,TGTGCCAGTTCTAAAAACGGACAGGATCTCAATCAGCCCCAGCATTTT
TRBD1,TRBJ1-2,many,TRBV29-1,13,CSVKTGGQGGYTF,TGCAGCGTCAAAACAGGGGGCCAGGGTGGCTACACCTTC
TRBD2,TRBJ2-1,few,TRBV6-1,18,CASSERDRRLAGGGLKFF,TGTGCCAGCAGTGAAAGGGACCGCCGACTAGCGGGAGGGGGCCTCAAGTTCTTC
-,TRBJ2-6,-,TRBV12-3/TRBV12-4,14,CASSLGTGANVLTF,TGTGCCAGCAGTTTAGGGACTGGGGCCAACGTCCTGACTTTC
TRBD1,TRBJ2-5,-,TRBV9,13,CASSYTGVETQYF,TGTGCCAGCAGTTACACAGGGGTAGAGACCCAGTACTTC
-,TRBJ1-5,many,TRBV20-1,13,CSSPAGSNQPQHF,TGCAGTTCTCCGGCTGGTAGCAATCAGCCCCAGCATTTT
-,TRBJ1-1,-,TRBV9,14,CASSGTLSKAEAFF,TGTGCCAGCAGCGGGACCCTAAGTAAGGCTGAAGCTTTCTTT
-,TRBJ1-1,many,TRBV6-1,15,CASTPGYAGGTEAFF,TGTGCCAGCACCCCCGGTTATGCGGGGGGGACTGAAGCTTTCTTT
TRBD2,TRBJ2-1,-,TRBV2,12,CASSPPLAGVFF,TGTGCCAGCAGTCCTCCACTAGCGGGAGTGTTCTTC
TRBD1,TRBJ1-1,many,TRBV20-1,15,CSARDQQGAGTEAFF,TGCAGTGCTAGAGACCAACAGGGGGCGGGCACTGAAGCTTTCTTT
TRBD2,TRBJ2-7,few,TRBV7-9,21,CASSLIRGPSGKLRGSYEQYF,TGTGCCAGCAGCTTAATCCGTGGGCCTAGCGGGAAGCTTAGGGGCTCCTACGAGCAGTACTTC
-,TRBJ1-4,-,TRBV7-2,15,CASSPPGAANEKLFF,TGTGCCAGCAGCCCCCCAGGAGCTGCTAATGAAAAACTGTTTTTT
TRBD2,TRBJ2-5,many,TRBV4-1,14,CASSRTGGRQTQYF,TGCGCCAGCAGCCGAACGGGAGGCCGGCAGACCCAGTACTTC
TRBD2,TRBJ2-3,many,TRBV30,14,CAWRDGRSTDTQYF,TGTGCCTGGAGAGACGGGAGGTCTACAGATACGCAGTATTTT
-,TRBJ2-2,few,TRBV19,14,CASRIQGRTGELFF,TGTGCCAGTAGAATACAGGGTAGGACCGGGGAGCTGTTTTTT
TRBD1,TRBJ2-1,many,TRBV2,14,CAGAQGQGWDEQFF,TGTGCCGGCGCCCAGGGACAGGGTTGGGATGAGCAGTTCTTC
TRBD1,TRBJ1-1,many,TRBV28,18,CASSQMTGFGRRYTEAFF,TGTGCCAGCAGCCAAATGACAGGGTTTGGTCGTCGGTACACTGAAGCTTTCTTT